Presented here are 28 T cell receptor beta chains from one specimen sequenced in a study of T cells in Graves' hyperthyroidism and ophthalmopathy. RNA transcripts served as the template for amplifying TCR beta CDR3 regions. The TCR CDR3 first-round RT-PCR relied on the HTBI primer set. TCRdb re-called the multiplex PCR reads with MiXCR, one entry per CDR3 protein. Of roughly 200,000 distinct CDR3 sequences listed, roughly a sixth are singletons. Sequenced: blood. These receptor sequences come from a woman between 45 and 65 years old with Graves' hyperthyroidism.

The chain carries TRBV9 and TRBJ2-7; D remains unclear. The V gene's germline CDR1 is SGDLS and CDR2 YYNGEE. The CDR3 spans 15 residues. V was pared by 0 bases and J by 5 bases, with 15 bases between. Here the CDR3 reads CASSVEAAGLNEQYF. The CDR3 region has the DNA TGTGCCAGCAGCGTAGAAGCAGCTGGTCTGAACGAGCAGTACTTC.

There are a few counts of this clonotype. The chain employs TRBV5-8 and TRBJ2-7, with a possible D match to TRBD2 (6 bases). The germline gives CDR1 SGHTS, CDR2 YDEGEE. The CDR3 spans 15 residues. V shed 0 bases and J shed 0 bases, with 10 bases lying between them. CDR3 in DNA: TGTGCCAGCAGCTTGGCGGGACTTCCCTCCTACGAGCAGTACTTC. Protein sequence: CASSLAGLPSYEQYF.

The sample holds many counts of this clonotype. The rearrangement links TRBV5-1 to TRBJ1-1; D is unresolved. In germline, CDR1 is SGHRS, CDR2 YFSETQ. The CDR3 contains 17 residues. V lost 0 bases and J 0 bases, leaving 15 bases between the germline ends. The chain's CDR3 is CASSLELTARVNTEAFF. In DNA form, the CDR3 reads TGCGCCAGCAGCTTGGAGCTTACGGCAAGGGTGAACACTGAAGCTTTCTTT.

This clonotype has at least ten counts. In DNA, the CDR3 is TGTGCCAGCAGTTTAGGGACTAGCGGGAGAGCAGATACGCAGTATTTT. This codes for CASSLGTSGRADTQYF. The chain joins TRBV28 to TRBJ2-3, with 14 bases matching TRBD2. Germline trimming cut 2 bases from V and 4 bases from J; bases unmatched to any gene: 2. This CDR3 has 16 residues. Germline CDR1 is MDHEN and CDR2 is SYDVKM.

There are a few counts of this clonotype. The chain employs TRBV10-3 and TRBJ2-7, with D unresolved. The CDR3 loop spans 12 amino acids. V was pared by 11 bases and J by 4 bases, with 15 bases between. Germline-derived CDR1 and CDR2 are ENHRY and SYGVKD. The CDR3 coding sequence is TGTGCCGTCTCACAGTTTGGGTACGAGCAGTACTTC. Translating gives CAVSQFGYEQYF.

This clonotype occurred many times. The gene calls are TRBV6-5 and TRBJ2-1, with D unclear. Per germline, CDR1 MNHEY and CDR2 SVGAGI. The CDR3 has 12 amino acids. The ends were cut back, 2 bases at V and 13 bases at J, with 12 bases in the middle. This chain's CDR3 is CASSYGSVGQFF. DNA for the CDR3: TGTGCCAGCAGTTACGGCTCCGTCGGCCAGTTCTTC.

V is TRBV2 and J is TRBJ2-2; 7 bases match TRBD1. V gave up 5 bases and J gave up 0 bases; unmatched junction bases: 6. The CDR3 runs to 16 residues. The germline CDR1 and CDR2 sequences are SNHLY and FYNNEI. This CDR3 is CASSRDSLSNTGELFF. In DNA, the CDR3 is TGTGCCAGCAGTCGGGACAGTTTATCGAACACCGGGGAGCTGTTTTTT.

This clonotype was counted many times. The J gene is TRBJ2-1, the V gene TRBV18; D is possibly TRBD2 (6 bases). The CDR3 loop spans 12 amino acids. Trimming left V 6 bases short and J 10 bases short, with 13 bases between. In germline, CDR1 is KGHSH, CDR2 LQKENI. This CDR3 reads CASSREFGEQFF. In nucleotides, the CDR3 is TGTGCCAGCTCGCGGGAATTTGGGGAGCAGTTCTTC.

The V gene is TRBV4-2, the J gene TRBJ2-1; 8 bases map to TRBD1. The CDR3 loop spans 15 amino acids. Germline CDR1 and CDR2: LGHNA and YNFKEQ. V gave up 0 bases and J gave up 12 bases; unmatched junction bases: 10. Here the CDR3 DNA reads TGTGCCAGCAGCCAAGATTTGCAGGGGGCTGGGGGGCAGTTCTTC. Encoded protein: CASSQDLQGAGGQFF.

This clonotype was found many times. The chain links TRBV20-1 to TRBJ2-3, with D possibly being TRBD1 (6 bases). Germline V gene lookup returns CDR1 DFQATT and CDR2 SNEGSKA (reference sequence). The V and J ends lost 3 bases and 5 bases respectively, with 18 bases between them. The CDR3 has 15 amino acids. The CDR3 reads CSASSRPGVRDTQYF. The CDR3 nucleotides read TGCAGTGCTAGTTCAAGGCCAGGGGTCAGAGATACGCAGTATTTT.

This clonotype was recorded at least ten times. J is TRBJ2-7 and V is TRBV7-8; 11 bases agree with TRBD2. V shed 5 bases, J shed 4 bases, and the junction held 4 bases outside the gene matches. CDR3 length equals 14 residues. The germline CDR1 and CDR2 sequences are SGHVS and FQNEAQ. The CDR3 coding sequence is TGTGCCAGCAGCCCGTCTAGCGGGAGGTACGAGCAGTACTTC. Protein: CASSPSSGRYEQYF.

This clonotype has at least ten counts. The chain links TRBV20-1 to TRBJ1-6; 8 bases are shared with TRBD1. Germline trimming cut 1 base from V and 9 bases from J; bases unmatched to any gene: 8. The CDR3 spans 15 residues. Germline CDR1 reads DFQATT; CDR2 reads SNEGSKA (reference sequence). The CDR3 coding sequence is TGCAGTGCTAGAGCACGGACAGGGTCGGGTTCACCCCTCCACTTT. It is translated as CSARARTGSGSPLHF.

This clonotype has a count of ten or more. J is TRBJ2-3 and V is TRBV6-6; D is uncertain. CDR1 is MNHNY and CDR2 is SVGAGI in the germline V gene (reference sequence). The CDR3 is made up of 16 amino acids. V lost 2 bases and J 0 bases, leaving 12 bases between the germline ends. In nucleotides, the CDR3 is TGTGCCAGCAGTTACGGTGCTTCTCCTAGCACAGATACGCAGTATTTT. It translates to CASSYGASPSTDTQYF.

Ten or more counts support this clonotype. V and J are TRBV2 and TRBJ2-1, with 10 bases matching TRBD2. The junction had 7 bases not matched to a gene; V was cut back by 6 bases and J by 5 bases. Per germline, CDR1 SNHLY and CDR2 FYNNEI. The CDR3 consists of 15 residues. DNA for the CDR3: TGTGCCAGCAGCTTAGAAGCGGGAGGGAACAATGAGCAGTTCTTC. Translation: CASSLEAGGNNEQFF. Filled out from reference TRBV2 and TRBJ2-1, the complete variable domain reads EPEVTQTPSHQVTQMGQEVILRCVPISNHLYFYWYRQILGQKVEFLVSFYNNEISEKSEIFDDQFSVERPDGSNFTLKIRSTKLEDSAMYFCASSLEAGGNNEQFFGPGTRLTVL.

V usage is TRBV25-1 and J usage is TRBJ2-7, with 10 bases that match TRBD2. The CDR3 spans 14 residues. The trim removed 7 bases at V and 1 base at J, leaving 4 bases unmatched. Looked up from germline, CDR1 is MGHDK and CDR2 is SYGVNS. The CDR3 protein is CASTPAGGSYEQYF. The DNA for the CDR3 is TGTGCCAGCACCCCAGCGGGAGGGTCCTACGAGCAGTACTTC.

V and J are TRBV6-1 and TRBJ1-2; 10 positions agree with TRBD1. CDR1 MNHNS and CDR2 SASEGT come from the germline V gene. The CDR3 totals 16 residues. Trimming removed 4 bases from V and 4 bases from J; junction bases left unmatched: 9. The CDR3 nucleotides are TGTGCCAGCAGTGGGGGACAGGGGAGTTTGGGCTATGGCTACACCTTC. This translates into CASSGGQGSLGYGYTF.

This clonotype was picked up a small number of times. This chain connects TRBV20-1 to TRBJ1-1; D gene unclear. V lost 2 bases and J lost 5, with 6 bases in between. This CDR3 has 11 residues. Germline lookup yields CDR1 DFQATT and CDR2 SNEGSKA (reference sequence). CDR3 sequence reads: CSARSKTEAFF. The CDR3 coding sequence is TGCAGTGCTAGATCCAAAACTGAAGCTTTCTTT.

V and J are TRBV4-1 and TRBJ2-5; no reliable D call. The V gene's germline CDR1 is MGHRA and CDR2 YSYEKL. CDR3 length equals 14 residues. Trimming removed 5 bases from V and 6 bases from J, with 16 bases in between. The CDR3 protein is CASSESGSRQTQYF. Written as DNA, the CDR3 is TGCGCCAGCAGCGAATCGGGTAGCAGGCAGACCCAGTACTTC.

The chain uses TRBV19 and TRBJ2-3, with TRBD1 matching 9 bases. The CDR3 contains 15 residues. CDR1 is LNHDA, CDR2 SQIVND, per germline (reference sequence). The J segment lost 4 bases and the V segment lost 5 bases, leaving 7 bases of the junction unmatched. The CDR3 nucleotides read TGTGCCAGTAGTGTACAGGGGGCTGGGGCAGATACGCAGTATTTT. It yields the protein CASSVQGAGADTQYF. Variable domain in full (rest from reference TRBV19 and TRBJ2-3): DGGITQSPKYLFRKEGQNVTLSCEQNLNHDAMYWYRQDPGQGLRLIYYSQIVNDFQKGDIAEGYSVSREKKESFPLTVTSAQKNPTAFYLCASSVQGAGADTQYFGPGTRLTVL.

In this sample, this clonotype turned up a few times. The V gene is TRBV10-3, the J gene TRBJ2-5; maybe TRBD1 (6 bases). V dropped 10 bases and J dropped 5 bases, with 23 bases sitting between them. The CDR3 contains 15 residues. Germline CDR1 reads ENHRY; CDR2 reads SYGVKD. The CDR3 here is CATLRAQGYRETQYF. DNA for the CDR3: TGTGCCACCCTGAGGGCGCAGGGGTACAGGGAGACCCAGTACTTC.

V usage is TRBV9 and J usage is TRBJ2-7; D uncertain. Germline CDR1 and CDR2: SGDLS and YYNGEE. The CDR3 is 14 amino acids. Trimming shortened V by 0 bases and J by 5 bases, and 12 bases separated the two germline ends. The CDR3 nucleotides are TGTGCCAGCAGCGTAGGGGGAATCCGGGACGAGCAGTACTTC. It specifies CASSVGGIRDEQYF.

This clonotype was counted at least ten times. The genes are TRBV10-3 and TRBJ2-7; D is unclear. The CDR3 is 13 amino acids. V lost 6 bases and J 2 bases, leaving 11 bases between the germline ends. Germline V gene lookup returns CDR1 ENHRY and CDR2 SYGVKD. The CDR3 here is CAISPNFAYEQYF. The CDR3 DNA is TGTGCCATCAGCCCTAATTTCGCCTACGAGCAGTACTTC.

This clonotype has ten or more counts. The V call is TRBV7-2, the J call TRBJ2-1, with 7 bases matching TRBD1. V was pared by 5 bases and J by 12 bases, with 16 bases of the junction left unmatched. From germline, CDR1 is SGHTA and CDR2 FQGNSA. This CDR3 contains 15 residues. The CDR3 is CASSPSPVRQGGQFF. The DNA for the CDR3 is TGTGCCAGCAGCCCTTCCCCCGTAAGACAGGGCGGGCAGTTCTTC.

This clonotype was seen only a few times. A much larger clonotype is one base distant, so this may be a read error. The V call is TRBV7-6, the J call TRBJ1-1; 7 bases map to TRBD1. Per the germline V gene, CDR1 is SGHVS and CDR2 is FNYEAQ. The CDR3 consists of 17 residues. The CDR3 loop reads CVSSSSTGVHVNTEAFF. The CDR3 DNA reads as TGTGTCAGCAGCTCCTCTACAGGGGTTCATGTGAACACTGAAGCTTTCTTT.

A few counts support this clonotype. CDR3 protein: CAWSQVGGAGSPLHF. For the CDR3, the DNA is TGTGCCTGGAGTCAAGTTGGAGGGGCAGGGTCACCCCTCCACTTT. The chain is built from TRBV30 and TRBJ1-6, with D perhaps matching TRBD1 (5 bases). The CDR3 runs to 15 residues. V was pared by 2 bases and J by 10 bases, with 18 bases between. The germline CDR1 and CDR2 sequences are GTSNPN and SVGIG (reference sequence).

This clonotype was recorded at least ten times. CDR3 nucleotides: TGTGCCAGCAGTAGCAGACAGGGCGACAATGGCTACACCTTC. Its translation: CASSSRQGDNGYTF. The rearrangement uses TRBV28 and TRBJ1-2; 7 positions agree with TRBD1. Germline-derived CDR1 and CDR2 are MDHEN and SYDVKM. CDR3 length: 14 amino acids. V was clipped by 5 bases and J by 6 bases; unmatched bases: 9.

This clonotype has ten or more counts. CDR3: CASSIDWGATEAFF. The CDR3, as DNA: TGTGCCAGTAGTATAGATTGGGGGGCGACTGAAGCTTTCTTT. The rearrangement links TRBV19 to TRBJ1-1, with D possibly TRBD1 on 6 matching bases. The CDR3 spans 14 residues. The germline CDR1 and CDR2 sequences are LNHDA and SQIVND (reference sequence). Trimming took 0 bases from V and 5 from J, leaving 10 bases between them.

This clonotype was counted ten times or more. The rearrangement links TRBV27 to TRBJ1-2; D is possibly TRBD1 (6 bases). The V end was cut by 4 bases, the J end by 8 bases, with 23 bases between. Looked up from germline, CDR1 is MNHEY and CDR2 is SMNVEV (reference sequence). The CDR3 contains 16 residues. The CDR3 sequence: CASSSPKLGGAAGYTF. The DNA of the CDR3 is TGTGCCAGCAGTTCCCCCAAACTTGGGGGCGCGGCAGGCTACACCTTC.